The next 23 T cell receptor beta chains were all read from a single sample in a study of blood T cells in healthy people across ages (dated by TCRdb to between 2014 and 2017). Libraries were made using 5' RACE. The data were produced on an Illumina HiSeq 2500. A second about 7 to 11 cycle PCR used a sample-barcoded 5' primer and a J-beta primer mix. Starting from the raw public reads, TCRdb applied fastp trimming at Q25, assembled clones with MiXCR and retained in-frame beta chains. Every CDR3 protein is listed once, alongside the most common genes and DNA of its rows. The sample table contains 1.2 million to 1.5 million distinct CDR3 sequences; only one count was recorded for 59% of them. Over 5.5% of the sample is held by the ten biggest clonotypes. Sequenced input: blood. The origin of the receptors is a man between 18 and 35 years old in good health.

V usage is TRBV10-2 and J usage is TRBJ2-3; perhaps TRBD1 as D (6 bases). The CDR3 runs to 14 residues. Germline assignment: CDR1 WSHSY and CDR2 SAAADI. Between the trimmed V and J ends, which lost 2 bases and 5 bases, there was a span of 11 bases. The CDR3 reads CASSEGGAKDTQYF. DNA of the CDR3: TGCGCCAGCAGTGAGGGGGGCGCAAAAGATACGCAGTATTTT.

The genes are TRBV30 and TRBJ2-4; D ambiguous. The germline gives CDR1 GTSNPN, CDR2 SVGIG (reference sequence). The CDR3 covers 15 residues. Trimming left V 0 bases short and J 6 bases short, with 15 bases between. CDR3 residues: CAWSVRKGLGNIQYF. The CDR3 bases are TGTGCCTGGAGTGTCCGAAAAGGGCTGGGAAACATTCAGTACTTC.

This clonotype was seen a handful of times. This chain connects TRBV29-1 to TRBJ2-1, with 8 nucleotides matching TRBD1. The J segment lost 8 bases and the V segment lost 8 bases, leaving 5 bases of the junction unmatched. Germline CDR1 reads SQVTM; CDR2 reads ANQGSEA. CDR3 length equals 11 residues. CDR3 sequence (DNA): TGCAGCATGACAGGGGATGATGAGCAGTTCTTC. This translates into CSMTGDDEQFF.

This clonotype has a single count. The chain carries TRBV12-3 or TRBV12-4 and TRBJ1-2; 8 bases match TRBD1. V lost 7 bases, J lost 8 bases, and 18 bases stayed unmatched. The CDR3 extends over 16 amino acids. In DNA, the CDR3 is TGTGCCAGCATGGCCTGGGACAGGCCAGGGCCTTGGGGCTACACCTTC. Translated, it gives CASMAWDRPGPWGYTF.

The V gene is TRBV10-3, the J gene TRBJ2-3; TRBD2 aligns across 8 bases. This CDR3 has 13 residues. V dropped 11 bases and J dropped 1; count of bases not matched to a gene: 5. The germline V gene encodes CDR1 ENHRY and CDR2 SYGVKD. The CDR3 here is CAAVGGGTDTQYF. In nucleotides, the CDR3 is TGTGCCGCCGTCGGGGGGGGCACAGATACGCAGTATTTT.

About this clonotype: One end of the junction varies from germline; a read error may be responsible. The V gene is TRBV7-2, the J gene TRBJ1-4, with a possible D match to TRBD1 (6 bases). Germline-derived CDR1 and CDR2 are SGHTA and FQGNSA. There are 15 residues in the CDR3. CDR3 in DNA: TGTGCCGGCAGCTTAGTACGGCAGGGGAGTGAAAAACTGTTTTTT. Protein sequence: CAGSLVRQGSEKLFF.

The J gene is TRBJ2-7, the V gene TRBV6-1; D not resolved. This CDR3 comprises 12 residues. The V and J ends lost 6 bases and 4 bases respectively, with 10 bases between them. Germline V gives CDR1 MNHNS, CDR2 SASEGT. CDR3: CASSPNKYEQYF. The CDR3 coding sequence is TGTGCCAGCAGCCCCAACAAGTACGAGCAGTACTTC.

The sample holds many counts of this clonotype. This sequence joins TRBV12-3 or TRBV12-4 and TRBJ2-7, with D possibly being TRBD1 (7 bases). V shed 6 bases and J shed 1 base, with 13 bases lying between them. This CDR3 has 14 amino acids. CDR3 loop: CASSLAGQSYEQYF. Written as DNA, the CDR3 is TGTGCCAGCAGCCTCGCGGGACAGTCCTACGAGCAGTACTTC.

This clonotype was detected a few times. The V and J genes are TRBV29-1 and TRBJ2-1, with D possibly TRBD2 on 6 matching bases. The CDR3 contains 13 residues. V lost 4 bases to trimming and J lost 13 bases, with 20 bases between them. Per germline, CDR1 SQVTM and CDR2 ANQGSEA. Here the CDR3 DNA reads TGCAGCGTTGCCGTAGCGGTTCAAGAGACCCAGTTCTTC. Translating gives CSVAVAVQETQFF.

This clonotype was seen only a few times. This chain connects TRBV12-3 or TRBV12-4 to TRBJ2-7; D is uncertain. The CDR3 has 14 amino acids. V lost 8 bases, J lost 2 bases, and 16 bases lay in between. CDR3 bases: TGTGCCAGCGCACCCCTCGACGGTGCCTACGAGCAGTACTTC. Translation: CASAPLDGAYEQYF.

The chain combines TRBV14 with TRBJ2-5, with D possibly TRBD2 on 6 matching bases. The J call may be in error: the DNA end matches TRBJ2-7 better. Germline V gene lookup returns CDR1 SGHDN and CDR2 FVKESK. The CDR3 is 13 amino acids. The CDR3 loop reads CASSHSRGGEQYF. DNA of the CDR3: TGTGCCAGCAGCCACTCTCGGGGAGGCGAGCAGTACTTC.

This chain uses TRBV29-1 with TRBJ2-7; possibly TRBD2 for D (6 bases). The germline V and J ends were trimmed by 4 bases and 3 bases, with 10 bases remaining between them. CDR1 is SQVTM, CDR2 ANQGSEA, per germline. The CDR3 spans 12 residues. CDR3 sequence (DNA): TGCAGCGTTGGGGTAGCGGTCTACGAGCAGTACTTC. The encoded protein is CSVGVAVYEQYF.

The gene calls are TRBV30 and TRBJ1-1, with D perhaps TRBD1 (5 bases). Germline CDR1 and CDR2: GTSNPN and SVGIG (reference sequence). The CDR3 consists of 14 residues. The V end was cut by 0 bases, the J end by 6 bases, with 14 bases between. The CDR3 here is CAWSVGLGTAEAFF. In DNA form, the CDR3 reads TGTGCCTGGAGTGTAGGGTTGGGGACGGCTGAAGCTTTCTTT.

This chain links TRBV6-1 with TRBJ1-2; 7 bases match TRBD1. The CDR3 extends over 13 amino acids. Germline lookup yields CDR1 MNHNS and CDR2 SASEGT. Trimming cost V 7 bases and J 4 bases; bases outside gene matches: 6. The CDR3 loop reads CASIRDSLYGYTF. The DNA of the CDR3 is TGTGCCAGCATTCGGGACAGCCTCTATGGCTACACCTTC.

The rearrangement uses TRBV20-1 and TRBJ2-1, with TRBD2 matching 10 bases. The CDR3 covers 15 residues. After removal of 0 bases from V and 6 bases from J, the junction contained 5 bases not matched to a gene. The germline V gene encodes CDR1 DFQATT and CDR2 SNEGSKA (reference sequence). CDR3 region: CSARDSGGSINEQFF. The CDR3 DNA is TGCAGTGCTAGAGATAGCGGGGGGTCCATCAATGAGCAGTTCTTC.

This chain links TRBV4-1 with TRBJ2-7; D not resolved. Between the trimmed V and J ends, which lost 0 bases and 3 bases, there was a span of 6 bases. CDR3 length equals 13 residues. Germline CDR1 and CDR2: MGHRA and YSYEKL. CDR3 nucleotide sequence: TGCGCCAGCAGCCAAGATACCCTCTACGAGCAGTACTTC. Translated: CASSQDTLYEQYF.

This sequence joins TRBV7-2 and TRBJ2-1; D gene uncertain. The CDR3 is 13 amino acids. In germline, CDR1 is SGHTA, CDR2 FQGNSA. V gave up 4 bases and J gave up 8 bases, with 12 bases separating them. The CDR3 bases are TGTGCCAGCAGCTCCCTGGGGTCGCATGAGCAGTTCTTC. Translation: CASSSLGSHEQFF.

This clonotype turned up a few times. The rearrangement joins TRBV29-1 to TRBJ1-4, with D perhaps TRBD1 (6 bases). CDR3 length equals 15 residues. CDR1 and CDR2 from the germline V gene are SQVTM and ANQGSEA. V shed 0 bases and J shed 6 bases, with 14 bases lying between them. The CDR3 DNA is TGCAGCGTTGAAGAGACGACAGGCGAAGATGAAAAACTGTTTTTT. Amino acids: CSVEETTGEDEKLFF.

The CDR3 DNA sequence: TGTGCCAGCGCCGGGACAGGGGGTAATGAGCAGTTCTTC. This encodes CASAGTGGNEQFF. This chain links TRBV7-9 with TRBJ2-1; 11 bases align to TRBD1. There are 13 residues in the CDR3. The ends lost 8 bases at V and 7 bases at J; junction bases unmatched: 4. CDR1 and CDR2 from the germline V gene are SEHNR and FQNEAQ (reference sequence).

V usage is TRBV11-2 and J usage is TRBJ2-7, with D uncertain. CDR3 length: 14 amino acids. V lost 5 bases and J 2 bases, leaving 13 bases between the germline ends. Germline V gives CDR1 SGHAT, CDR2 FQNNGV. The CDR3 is CASSGRTKPYEQYF. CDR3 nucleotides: TGTGCCAGCAGCGGACGGACCAAGCCCTACGAGCAGTACTTC.

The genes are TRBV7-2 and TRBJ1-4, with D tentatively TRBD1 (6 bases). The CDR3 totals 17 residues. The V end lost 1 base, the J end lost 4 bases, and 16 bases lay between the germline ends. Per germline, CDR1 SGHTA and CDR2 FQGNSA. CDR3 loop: CASSLVGGGLSNEKLFF. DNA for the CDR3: TGTGCCAGCAGCTTAGTCGGGGGGGGGCTAAGTAATGAAAAACTGTTTTTT.

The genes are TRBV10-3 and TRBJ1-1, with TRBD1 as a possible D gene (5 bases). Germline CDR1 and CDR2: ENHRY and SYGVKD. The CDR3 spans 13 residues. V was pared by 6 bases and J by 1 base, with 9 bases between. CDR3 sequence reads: CAIRDIPNTEAFF. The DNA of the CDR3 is TGTGCCATCAGGGACATCCCGAACACTGAAGCTTTCTTT.

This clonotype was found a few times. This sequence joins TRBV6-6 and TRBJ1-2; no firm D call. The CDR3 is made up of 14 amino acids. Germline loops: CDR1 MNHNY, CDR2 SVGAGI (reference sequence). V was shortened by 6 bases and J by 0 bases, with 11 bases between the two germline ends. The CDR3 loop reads CASSDPGSNYGYTF. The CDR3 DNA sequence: TGTGCCAGCAGCGATCCCGGGTCTAACTATGGCTACACCTTC.